These 9 T cell receptor beta chains came from one sample sequenced in a study of blood T cell repertoires in COVID-19. This table comes from immunoSEQ multiplex PCR, and its TCRdb copy is limited to in-frame clones, with some not included. The sample consists of roughly 80,000 clones, around 90% of them appearing once. The specimen sequenced was peripheral blood. The receptors were gathered from a human donor in a cohort sampled during active COVID-19.

The V call is TRBV19, the J call TRBJ1-1, with D possibly being TRBD1 (6 bases). The CDR3 extends over 14 amino acids. Germline V gives CDR1 LNHDA, CDR2 SQIVND (reference sequence). V lost 4 bases and J lost 4, with 13 bases in between. The CDR3 nucleotides read TGTGCCAGTAGTAAAAACAGGGCCGGCACTGAAGCTTTCTTT. Encoded protein: CASSKNRAGTEAFF.

J is TRBJ2-7 and V is TRBV11-2; D is uncertain. CDR1 is SGHAT, CDR2 FQNNGV, per germline. The CDR3 spans 14 residues. Deletions cut 7 bases from V and 3 bases from J, with 16 bases between. The CDR3 here is CASTPLGSFYEQYF. The CDR3 DNA is TGTGCCAGCACCCCGTTGGGCAGTTTCTACGAGCAGTACTTC.

This clone has only a few counts. This chain joins TRBV19 and TRBJ1-2; tentative D call: TRBD1 (5 bases). V shed 3 bases and J shed 4 bases, with 12 bases lying between them. This CDR3 comprises 14 residues. Germline V gene data show CDR1 as LNHDA and CDR2 as SQIVND (reference sequence). Written as DNA, the CDR3 is TGTGCCAGTAGTATGCCAGGGTTGAGCTATGGCTACACCTTC. Translating it yields CASSMPGLSYGYTF.

The chain combines TRBV19 with TRBJ2-5; D is possibly TRBD2 (7 bases). CDR1 LNHDA and CDR2 SQIVND come from the germline V gene (reference sequence). Trimming left V 6 bases short and J 0 bases short, with 14 bases between. The CDR3 consists of 15 residues. The CDR3 spells CASSKGGGYQETQYF. The CDR3 region has the DNA TGTGCCAGTAGCAAGGGGGGGGGATACCAAGAGACCCAGTACTTC.

This sequence joins TRBV12-1 and TRBJ1-5. TRBV12-1 is recorded as a pseudogene. The CDR3 contains 16 residues. The CDR3 DNA follows: TGTGCCAGCAGCTCCGATGCCCACGGTCCCGATCAGCCCCAGCATTTT. As protein: CASSSDAHGPDQPQHF.

The V and J genes are TRBV2 and TRBJ2-2; D may be TRBD1 (5 bases). V was cut by 2 bases and J by 5 bases, with 9 bases left in between. The CDR3 runs 14 residues. CDR1 SNHLY and CDR2 FYNNEI come from the germline V gene. The CDR3 DNA sequence: TGTGCCAGCAGTGAACAGGGCCTAACCGGGGAGCTGTTTTTT. This translates into CASSEQGLTGELFF. Based on the CDR3 plus reference TRBV2 and TRBJ2-2, the full variable domain is EPEVTQTPSHQVTQMGQEVILRCVPISNHLYFYWYRQILGQKVEFLVSFYNNEISEKSEIFDDQFSVERPDGSNFTLKIRSTKLEDSAMYFCASSEQGLTGELFFGEGSRLTVL.

The chain combines TRBV7-3 with TRBJ1-4, with D unclear. V was cut by 4 bases and J by 8 bases, with 11 bases left in between. The CDR3 covers 13 residues. CDR1 is SGHTA and CDR2 is FQGTGA in the germline V gene. The CDR3 coding sequence is TGTGCCAGCAGCTCCGGCCCAGGAGAAAAACTGTTTTTT. Encoded protein: CASSSGPGEKLFF. Full variable domain (missing parts from reference TRBV7-3 and TRBJ1-4): GAGVSQTPSNKVTEKGKYVELRCDPISGHTALYWYRQSLGQGPEFLIYFQGTGAADDSGLPNDRFFAVRPEGSVSTLKIQRTERGDSAVYLCASSSGPGEKLFFGSGTQLSVL.

The chain combines TRBV27 with TRBJ1-6; a weak D match, TRBD1 (6 bases). From germline, CDR1 is MNHEY and CDR2 SMNVEV (reference sequence). The CDR3 length is 16 residues. Trimming pared 4 bases from V and 1 base from J, leaving 11 bases between. CDR3 sequence: CASSSRQVSYNSPLHF. CDR3 nucleotide sequence: TGTGCCAGCAGTTCCAGACAGGTTTCCTATAATTCACCCCTCCACTTT.

The chain recombines TRBV18 with TRBJ2-2; the D gene is possibly TRBD1 (6 bases). With 4 bases removed from V and 1 base from J, the gap between germline ends came to 7 bases. CDR1 and CDR2 from the germline V gene are KGHSH and LQKENI. There are 14 residues in the CDR3. The CDR3 is CASSQGGNTGELFF. The CDR3 DNA follows: TGTGCCAGCTCACAAGGGGGGAACACCGGGGAGCTGTTTTTT. The whole variable domain, filled in from reference TRBV18 and TRBJ2-2, reads NAGVMQNPRHLVRRRGQEARLRCSPMKGHSHVYWYRQLPEEGLKFMVYLQKENIIDESGMPKERFSAEFPKEGPSILRIQQVVRGDSAAYFCASSQGGNTGELFFGEGSRLTVL.